The 23 T cell receptor beta chains given below trace back to one sample, sequenced in a study of blood T cell repertoires in COVID-19. Here immunoSEQ multiplex PCR was the method, and the copy in TCRdb shows in-frame clones only, minus some. The repertoire consists of roughly 200,000 clones, with around nine tenths occurring once and the leading ten covering about 3%. Source material: peripheral blood. The receptors here all came from a man between 40 and 49 years old with active or convalescent COVID-19.

V is TRBV10-1 and J is TRBJ1-2; 7 positions match TRBD1. Trimming at V came to 6 bases and at J to 2 bases, leaving 3 bases not matched to a gene. The germline V gene encodes CDR1 WNHNN and CDR2 SYGVQD (reference sequence). The CDR3 is 13 residues long. CDR3 region: CASSPGQNYGYTF. The CDR3 coding sequence is TGCGCCAGCAGCCCGGGACAGAACTATGGCTACACCTTC.

This clone was seen a few times. The chain is built from TRBV5-1 and TRBJ2-1; D ambiguous. V gave up 3 bases and J gave up 9 bases, with 10 bases separating them. The CDR3 has 12 amino acids. Germline CDR1 is SGHRS and CDR2 is YFSETQ. The CDR3 coding sequence is TGCGCCAGCAGCTCCACTACAATTGAGCAGTTCTTC. Encoded protein: CASSSTTIEQFF.

V gene TRBV12-3 or TRBV12-4 combines with J gene TRBJ2-7, with D unresolved. V lost 5 bases and J 6 bases, leaving 11 bases between the germline ends. The CDR3 is 12 residues long. CDR3 bases: TGTGCCAGCAGTATGACTCAGACCGAGCAGTACTTC. Its protein is CASSMTQTEQYF.

This chain joins TRBV29-1 and TRBJ2-1; 10 positions match TRBD2. V gave up 3 bases and J gave up 4 bases; unmatched junction bases: 12. CDR1 SQVTM and CDR2 ANQGSEA come from the germline V gene. The CDR3 sequence is 17 residues long. The CDR3 coding sequence is TGCAGCGTTGACTCGAGCGGGGGGGCCCGGGATTACAATGAGCAGTTCTTC. It translates to CSVDSSGGARDYNEQFF.

The chain combines TRBV19 with TRBJ1-2; 7 nucleotides match TRBD1. V shed 3 bases, J shed 2 bases, and the junction held 6 bases outside the gene matches. CDR1 LNHDA and CDR2 SQIVND come from the germline V gene (reference sequence). The CDR3 has 15 residues. The CDR3 nucleotides read TGTGCCAGTAGTATTGGGGACAGACTAAACTATGGCTACACCTTC. Its protein product is CASSIGDRLNYGYTF.

V is TRBV5-1 and J is TRBJ2-7, with TRBD1 matching over 7 bases. V shed 2 bases and J 1 base; nucleotides not matched to a gene: 6. The CDR3 contains 15 residues. Per germline, CDR1 SGHRS and CDR2 YFSETQ. The CDR3 loop is CASSLDPGQSYEQYF. The CDR3 region has the DNA TGCGCCAGCAGCTTAGATCCGGGACAGTCCTACGAGCAGTACTTC.

The count of this clone is one. The gene calls are TRBV11-2 and TRBJ1-1; tentatively, D is TRBD1 (5 bases). The CDR3 has 14 amino acids. The V and J ends lost 2 bases and 6 bases respectively, with 13 bases between them. The germline V gene has CDR1 SGHAT and CDR2 FQNNGV. CDR3 DNA sequence: TGTGCCAGCAGCTTACGCCGGGGGATAGCTGAAGCTTTCTTT. Its protein is CASSLRRGIAEAFF. The full variable domain, with the rest looked up from reference TRBV11-2 and TRBJ1-1, is EAGVAQSPRYKIIEKRQSVAFWCNPISGHATLYWYQQILGQGPKLLIQFQNNGVVDDSQLPKDRFSAERLKGVDSTLKIQPAKLEDSAVYLCASSLRRGIAEAFFGQGTRLTVV.

The J gene is TRBJ1-4, the V gene TRBV5-1, with a possible D match to TRBD1 (6 bases). Germline CDR1 reads SGHRS; CDR2 reads YFSETQ. The V gene lost 5 bases and the J gene lost 4 bases, with 15 bases spanning the gap. The CDR3 is 15 residues long. The CDR3 DNA sequence: TGCGCCAGCAGGGACAGCGACCTAAATAATGAAAAACTGTTTTTT. It translates to CASRDSDLNNEKLFF.

This clone has a single count. This sequence joins TRBV27 and TRBJ1-4; unclear D gene. The V gene's germline CDR1 is MNHEY and CDR2 SMNVEV (reference sequence). This CDR3 has 15 amino acids. Trimming left V 2 bases short and J 8 bases short, with 15 bases between. This chain's CDR3 is CASSLRGPVTEKLFF. The CDR3 nucleotides are TGTGCCAGCAGTTTACGGGGTCCCGTGACGGAAAAACTGTTTTTT. Supplemented by reference TRBV27 and TRBJ1-4, the full variable domain reads EAQVTQNPRYLITVTGKKLTVTCSQNMNHEYMSWYRQDPGLGLRQIYYSMNVEVTDKGDVPEGYKVSRKEKRNFPLILESPSPNQTSLYFCASSLRGPVTEKLFFGSGTQLSVL.

This rearrangement joins TRBV14 to TRBJ2-7, with D unresolved. Trimming took 2 bases from V and 4 from J, leaving 15 bases between them. This CDR3 comprises 15 residues. The germline gives CDR1 SGHDN, CDR2 FVKESK. The CDR3 here is CASSQRWASVYEQYF. The DNA for the CDR3 is TGTGCCAGCAGCCAACGCTGGGCGTCTGTGTACGAGCAGTACTTC.

The CDR3 protein is CASSFAGGPYNEQFF. CDR3 nucleotides: TGTGCCAGCAGCTTCGCGGGGGGCCCCTACAATGAGCAGTTCTTC. This chain uses TRBV7-8 with TRBJ2-1; 8 positions match TRBD2. This CDR3 contains 15 residues. Germline values: CDR1 SGHVS, CDR2 FQNEAQ. V shed 3 bases, J shed 2 bases, and the junction held 3 bases outside the gene matches.

This chain links TRBV28 with TRBJ2-3, with D unclear. CDR3 length: 16 residues. Germline-derived CDR1 and CDR2 are MDHEN and SYDVKM. The V and J ends lost 4 bases and 1 base respectively, with 15 bases between them. CDR3 in amino acids: CASSSAAGAGTDTQYF. CDR3 nucleotide sequence: TGTGCCAGCAGTTCCGCCGCCGGCGCGGGCACAGATACGCAGTATTTT.

The chain carries TRBV5-1 and TRBJ2-1; 10 nucleotides align to TRBD2. J was trimmed by 2 bases and V by 2 bases; bases with no gene match: 1. The germline V gene encodes CDR1 SGHRS and CDR2 YFSETQ. CDR3 length: 15 amino acids. The CDR3 is CASSLSGGAYNEQFF. DNA of the CDR3: TGCGCCAGCAGCTTAAGCGGGGGGGCCTACAATGAGCAGTTCTTC.

Regarding this clone: Other DNA sequences within the sample encode an identical CDR3. This rearrangement joins TRBV19 to TRBJ2-7; D gene unclear. Germline loops: CDR1 LNHDA, CDR2 SQIVND (reference sequence). Trimming pared 8 bases from V and 0 bases from J, leaving 5 bases between. This CDR3 spans 11 amino acids. CDR3 sequence reads: CASSNSYEQYF. In DNA form, the CDR3 reads TGTGCCAGTTCCAACTCCTACGAGCAGTACTTC.

The V call is TRBV28, the J call TRBJ2-1, with TRBD2 as a possible D gene (6 bases). V dropped 3 bases and J dropped 6 bases, with 21 bases sitting between them. The CDR3 length is 17 residues. The germline gives CDR1 MDHEN, CDR2 SYDVKM. The CDR3 nucleotides are TGTGCCAGCAGTTTGGATCTAGCGCCAGTACTATCCAATGAGCAGTTCTTC. This codes for CASSLDLAPVLSNEQFF.

V and J are TRBV9 and TRBJ1-1, with D possibly matching TRBD1 (6 bases). V lost 4 bases, J lost 8 bases, and 15 bases lay in between. Germline V gene data show CDR1 as SGDLS and CDR2 as YYNGEE. CDR3 length: 13 amino acids. CDR3 loop: CASSPQMRGEAFF. CDR3 DNA sequence: TGTGCCAGCAGCCCCCAAATGAGGGGGGAAGCTTTCTTT.

The V and J genes are TRBV7-9 and TRBJ1-3; D is unresolved. The V gene lost 3 bases and the J gene lost 1 base, with 7 bases spanning the gap. Per germline, CDR1 SEHNR and CDR2 FQNEAQ (reference sequence). This CDR3 comprises 14 residues. CDR3 in DNA: TGTGCCAGCAGCTTGGGAGGATCTGGAAACACCATATATTTT. This gives the protein CASSLGGSGNTIYF.

V is TRBV4-3 and J is TRBJ1-4, with D maybe TRBD1 (5 bases). CDR1 is LGHNA, CDR2 YSLEER, per germline. V was clipped by 0 bases and J by 7 bases, with 15 bases between them. The CDR3 is 16 residues long. CDR3 amino acids: CASSQDVKAGFEKLFF. In DNA, the CDR3 is TGCGCCAGCAGCCAAGATGTGAAGGCAGGGTTTGAAAAACTGTTTTTT.

The chain carries TRBV24-1 and TRBJ2-3; the match to TRBD1 covers 7 bases. The ends lost 9 bases at V and 1 base at J; junction bases unmatched: 9. Germline CDR1 and CDR2: KGHDR and SFDVKD. The CDR3 contains 15 residues. CDR3 bases: TGTGCCACCGGGGAATCCGGACAGGGCACAGATACGCAGTATTTT. It specifies CATGESGQGTDTQYF.

This clone has only a few counts. The rearrangement links TRBV11-3 to TRBJ2-1, with unresolved D. V was cut by 6 bases and J by 6 bases, with 9 bases left in between. The CDR3 runs 12 residues. Germline CDR1 reads SGHNT; CDR2 reads YENEEA. The CDR3 is CASSGLTNEQFF. CDR3 DNA: TGTGCCAGCAGTGGGCTAACCAATGAGCAGTTCTTC.

The chain employs TRBV7-6 and TRBJ2-7, with 9 bases aligning to TRBD2. The V and J ends lost 2 bases and 7 bases, in that order; junction bases with no gene match: 3. Germline V gene sequence: CDR1 SGHVS, CDR2 FNYEAQ. This CDR3 contains 13 residues. The CDR3 DNA is TGTGCCAGCAGCTTACTAGCGGGGAATGAGCAGTACTTC. Translated, it gives CASSLLAGNEQYF.

V and J are TRBV28 and TRBJ1-6, with a possible D match to TRBD1 (5 bases). The CDR3 loop spans 17 amino acids. Trimming removed 1 base from V and 3 bases from J, with 13 bases in between. The germline V gene has CDR1 MDHEN and CDR2 SYDVKM. CDR3 protein: CASSLYGGSNYNSPLHF. CDR3 nucleotide sequence: TGTGCCAGCAGTTTATATGGGGGGAGCAACTATAATTCACCCCTCCACTTT.

The rearrangement uses TRBV15 and TRBJ2-4; 7 bases fit TRBD2. Trimming at V came to 0 bases and at J to 7 bases, leaving 6 bases not matched to a gene. The CDR3 length is 15 residues. Germline V gene sequence: CDR1 LNHNV, CDR2 YYDKDF (reference sequence). The CDR3 region has the DNA TGTGCCACCAGCAGAGATCATGGGGGGGTGAACATTCAGTACTTC. Protein: CATSRDHGGVNIQYF.